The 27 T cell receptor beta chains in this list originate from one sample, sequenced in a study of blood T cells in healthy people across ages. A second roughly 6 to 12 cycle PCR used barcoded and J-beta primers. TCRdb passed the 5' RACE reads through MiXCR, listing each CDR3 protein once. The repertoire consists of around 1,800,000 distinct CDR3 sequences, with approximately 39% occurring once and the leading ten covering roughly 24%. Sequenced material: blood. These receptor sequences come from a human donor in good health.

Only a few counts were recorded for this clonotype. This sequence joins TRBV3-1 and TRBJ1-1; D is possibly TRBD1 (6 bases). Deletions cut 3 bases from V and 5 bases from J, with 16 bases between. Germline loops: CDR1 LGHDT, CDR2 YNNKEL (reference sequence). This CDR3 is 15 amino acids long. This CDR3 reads CASSHRRGDLTEAFF. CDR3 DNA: TGTGCCAGCAGCCATCGAAGGGGGGATTTGACTGAAGCTTTCTTT. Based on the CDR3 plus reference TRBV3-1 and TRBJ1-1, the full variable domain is DTAVSQTPKYLVTQMGNDKSIKCEQNLGHDTMYWYKQDSKKFLKIMFSYNNKELIINETVPNRFSPKSPDKAHLNLHINSLELGDSAVYFCASSHRRGDLTEAFFGQGTRLTVV.

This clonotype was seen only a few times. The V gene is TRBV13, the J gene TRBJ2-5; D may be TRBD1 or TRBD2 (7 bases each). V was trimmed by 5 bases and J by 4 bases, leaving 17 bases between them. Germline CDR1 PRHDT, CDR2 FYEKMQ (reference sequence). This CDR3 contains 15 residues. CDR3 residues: CASSSPRGGLETQYF. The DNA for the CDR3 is TGTGCCAGCAGCAGCCCCAGGGGGGGGCTAGAGACCCAGTACTTC.

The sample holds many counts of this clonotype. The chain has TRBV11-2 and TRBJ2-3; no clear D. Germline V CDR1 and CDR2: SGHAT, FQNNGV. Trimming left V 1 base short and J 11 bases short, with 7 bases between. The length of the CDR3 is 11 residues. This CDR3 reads CASSLGTMQYF. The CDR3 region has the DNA TGTGCCAGCAGCTTAGGAACCATGCAGTATTTT.

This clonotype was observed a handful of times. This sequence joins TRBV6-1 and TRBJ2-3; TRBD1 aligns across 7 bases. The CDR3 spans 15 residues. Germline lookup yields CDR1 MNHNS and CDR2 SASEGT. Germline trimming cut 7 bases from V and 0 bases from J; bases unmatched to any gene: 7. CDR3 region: CASNTRDRSTDTQYF. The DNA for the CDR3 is TGTGCCAGCAATACAAGGGACAGAAGCACAGATACGCAGTATTTT.

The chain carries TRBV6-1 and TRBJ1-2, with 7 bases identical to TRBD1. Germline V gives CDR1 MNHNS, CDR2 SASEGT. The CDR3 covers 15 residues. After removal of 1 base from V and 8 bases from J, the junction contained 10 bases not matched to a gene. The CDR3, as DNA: TGTGCCAGCAGTGAAGTCGGGACAGACGAACAAGGCTACACCTTC. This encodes CASSEVGTDEQGYTF.

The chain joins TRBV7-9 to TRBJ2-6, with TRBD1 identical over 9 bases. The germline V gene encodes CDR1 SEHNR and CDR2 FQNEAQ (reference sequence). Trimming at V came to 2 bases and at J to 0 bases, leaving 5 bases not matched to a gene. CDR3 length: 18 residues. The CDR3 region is CASSLLRTGDSGANVLTF. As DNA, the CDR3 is TGTGCCAGCAGCTTATTGAGGACAGGGGACTCTGGGGCCAACGTCCTGACTTTC.

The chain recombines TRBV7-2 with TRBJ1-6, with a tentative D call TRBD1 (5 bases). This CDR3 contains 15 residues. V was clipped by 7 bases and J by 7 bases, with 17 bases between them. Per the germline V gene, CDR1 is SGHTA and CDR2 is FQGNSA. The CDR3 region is CASNPAGSRNSPLHF. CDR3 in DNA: TGTGCCAGCAACCCCGCAGGGTCCCGAAATTCACCCCTCCACTTT.

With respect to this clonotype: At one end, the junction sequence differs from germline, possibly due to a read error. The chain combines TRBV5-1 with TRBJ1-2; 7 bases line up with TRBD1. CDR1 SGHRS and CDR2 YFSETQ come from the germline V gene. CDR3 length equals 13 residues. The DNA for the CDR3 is TGCGCCAGCAGCCCCGACAGGGACTATGGCTGCACCTTC. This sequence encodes CASSPDRDYGCTF.

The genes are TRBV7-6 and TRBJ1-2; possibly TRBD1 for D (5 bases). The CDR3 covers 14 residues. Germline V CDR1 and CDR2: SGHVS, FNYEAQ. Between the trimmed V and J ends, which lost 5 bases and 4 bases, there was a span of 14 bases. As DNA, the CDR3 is TGTGCCAGCAGCCCGGGGGAGGGACCCTATGGCTACACCTTC. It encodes CASSPGEGPYGYTF.

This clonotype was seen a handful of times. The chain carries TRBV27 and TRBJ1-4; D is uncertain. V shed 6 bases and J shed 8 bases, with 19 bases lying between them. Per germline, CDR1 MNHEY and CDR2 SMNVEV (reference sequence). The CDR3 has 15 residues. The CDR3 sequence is CASRNTAWRGEKLFF. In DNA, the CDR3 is TGTGCCAGCAGAAATACAGCCTGGAGAGGGGAAAAACTGTTTTTT.

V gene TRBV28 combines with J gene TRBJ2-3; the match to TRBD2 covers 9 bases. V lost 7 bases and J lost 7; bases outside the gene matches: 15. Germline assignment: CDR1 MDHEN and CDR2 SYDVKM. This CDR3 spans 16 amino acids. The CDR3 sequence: CASTHSTSGLTNTQYF. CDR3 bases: TGTGCCAGCACCCACTCGACTAGCGGCCTCACGAATACGCAGTATTTT. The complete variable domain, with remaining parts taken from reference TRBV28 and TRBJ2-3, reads DVKVTQSSRYLVKRTGEKVFLECVQDMDHENMFWYRQDPGLGLRLIYFSYDVKMKEKGDIPEGYSVSREKKERFSLILESASTNQTSMYLCASTHSTSGLTNTQYFGPGTRLTVL.

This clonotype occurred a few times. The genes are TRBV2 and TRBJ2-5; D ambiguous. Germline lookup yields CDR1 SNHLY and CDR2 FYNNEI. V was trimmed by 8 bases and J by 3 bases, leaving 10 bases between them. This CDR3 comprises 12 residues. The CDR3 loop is CASLPGKETQYF. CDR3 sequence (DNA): TGTGCCAGCCTACCTGGGAAAGAGACCCAGTACTTC.

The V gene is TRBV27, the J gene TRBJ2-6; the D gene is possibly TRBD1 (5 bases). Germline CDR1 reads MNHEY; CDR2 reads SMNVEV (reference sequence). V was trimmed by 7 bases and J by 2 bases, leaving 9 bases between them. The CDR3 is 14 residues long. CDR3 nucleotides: TGTGCCAGCATGGGGCTTACTGGGGCCAACGTCCTGACTTTC. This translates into CASMGLTGANVLTF.

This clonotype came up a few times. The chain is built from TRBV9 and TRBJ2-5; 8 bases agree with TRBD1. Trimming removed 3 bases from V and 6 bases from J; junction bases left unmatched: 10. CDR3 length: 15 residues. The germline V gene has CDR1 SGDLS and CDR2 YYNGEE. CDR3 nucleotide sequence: TGTGCCAGCAGCGCCCGACAGGGGCTGACCCAGACCCAGTACTTC. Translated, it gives CASSARQGLTQTQYF.

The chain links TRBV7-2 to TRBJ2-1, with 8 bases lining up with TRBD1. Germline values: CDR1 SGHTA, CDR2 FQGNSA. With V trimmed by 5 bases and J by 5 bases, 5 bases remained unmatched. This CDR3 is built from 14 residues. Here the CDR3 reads CASSEWTGNNEQFF. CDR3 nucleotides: TGTGCCAGCAGCGAATGGACAGGGAACAATGAGCAGTTCTTC.

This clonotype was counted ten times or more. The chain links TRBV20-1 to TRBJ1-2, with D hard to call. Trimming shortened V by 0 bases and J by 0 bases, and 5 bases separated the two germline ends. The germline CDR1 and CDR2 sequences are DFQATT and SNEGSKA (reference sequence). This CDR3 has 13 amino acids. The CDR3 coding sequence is TGCAGTGCTAGAGACAGGACTAACTATGGCTACACCTTC. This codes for CSARDRTNYGYTF.

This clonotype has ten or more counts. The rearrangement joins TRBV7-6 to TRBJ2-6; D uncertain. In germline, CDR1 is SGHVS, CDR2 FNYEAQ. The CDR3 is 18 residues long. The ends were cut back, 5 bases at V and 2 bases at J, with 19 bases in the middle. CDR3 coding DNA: TGTGCCAGCAGCCCCACCCACCTACTGAAGGCTGGGGCCAACGTCCTGACTTTC. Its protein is CASSPTHLLKAGANVLTF.

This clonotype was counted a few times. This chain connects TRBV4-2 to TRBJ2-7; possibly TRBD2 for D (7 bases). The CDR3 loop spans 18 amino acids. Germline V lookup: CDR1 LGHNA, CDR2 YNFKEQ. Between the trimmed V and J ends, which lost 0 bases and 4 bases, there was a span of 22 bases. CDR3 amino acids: CASSQDPASVAGAYEQYF. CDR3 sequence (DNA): TGTGCCAGCAGCCAAGATCCCGCTTCCGTGGCGGGGGCGTACGAGCAGTACTTC.

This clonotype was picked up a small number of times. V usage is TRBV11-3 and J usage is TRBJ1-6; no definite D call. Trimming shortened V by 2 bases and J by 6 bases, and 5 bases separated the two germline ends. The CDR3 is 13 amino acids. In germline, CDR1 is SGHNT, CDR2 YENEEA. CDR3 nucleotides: TGTGCCAGCAGCTTAATTTTTAATTCACCCCTCCACTTT. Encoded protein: CASSLIFNSPLHF.

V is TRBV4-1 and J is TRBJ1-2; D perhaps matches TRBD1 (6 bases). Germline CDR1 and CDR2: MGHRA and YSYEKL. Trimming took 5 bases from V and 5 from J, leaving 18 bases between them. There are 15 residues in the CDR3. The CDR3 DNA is TGCGCCAGCAGCTTAAGGGGGGAGGGCGGGTATGGCTACACCTTC. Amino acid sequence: CASSLRGEGGYGYTF.

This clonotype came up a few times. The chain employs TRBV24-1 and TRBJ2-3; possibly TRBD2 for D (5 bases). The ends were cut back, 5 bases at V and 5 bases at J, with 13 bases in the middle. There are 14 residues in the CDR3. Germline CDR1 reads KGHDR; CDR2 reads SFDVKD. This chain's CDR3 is CATSVRGRVDTQYF. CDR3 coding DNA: TGTGCCACCAGTGTACGGGGTCGTGTAGATACGCAGTATTTT.

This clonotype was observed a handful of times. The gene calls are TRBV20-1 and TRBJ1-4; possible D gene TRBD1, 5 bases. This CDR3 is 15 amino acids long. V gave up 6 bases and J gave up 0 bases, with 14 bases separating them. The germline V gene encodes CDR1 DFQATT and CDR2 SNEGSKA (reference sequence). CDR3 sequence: CSAGGDRSTNEKLFF. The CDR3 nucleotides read TGCAGTGCCGGCGGGGACCGGTCAACTAATGAAAAACTGTTTTTT.

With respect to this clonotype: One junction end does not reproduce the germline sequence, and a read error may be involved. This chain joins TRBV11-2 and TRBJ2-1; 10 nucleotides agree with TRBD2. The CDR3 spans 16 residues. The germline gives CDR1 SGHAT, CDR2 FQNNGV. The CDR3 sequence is CASSLDFGLAGDEQFF. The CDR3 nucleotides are TGCGCCAGCAGCTTAGATTTTGGTCTAGCGGGGGATGAGCAGTTCTTC. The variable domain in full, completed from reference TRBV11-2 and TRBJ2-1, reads EAGVAQSPRYKIIEKRQSVAFWCNPISGHATLYWYQQILGQGPKLLIQFQNNGVVDDSQLPKDRFSAERLKGVDSTLKIQPAKLEDSAVYLCASSLDFGLAGDEQFFGPGTRLTVL.

For the CDR3, the DNA is TGCAGTGCTAGACTGGGGACGGCAGATACGCAGTATTTT. Translation: CSARLGTADTQYF. The chain recombines TRBV20-1 with TRBJ2-3, with D perhaps matching TRBD1 or TRBD2 (5 bases each). The length of the CDR3 is 13 residues. Germline loops: CDR1 DFQATT, CDR2 SNEGSKA (reference sequence). Trimming cost V 2 bases and J 4 bases, with 10 bases left between them.

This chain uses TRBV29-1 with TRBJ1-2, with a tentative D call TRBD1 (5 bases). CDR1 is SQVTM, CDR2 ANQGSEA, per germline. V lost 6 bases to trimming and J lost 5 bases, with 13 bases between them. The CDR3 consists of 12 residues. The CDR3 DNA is TGCAGCGTCCTCCCTGACAGTTATGGCTACACCTTC. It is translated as CSVLPDSYGYTF. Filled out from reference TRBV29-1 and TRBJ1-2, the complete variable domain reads SAVISQKPSRDICQRGTSLTIQCQVDSQVTMMFWYRQQPGQSLTLIATANQGSEATYESGFVIDKFPISRPNLTFSTLTVSNMSPEDSSIYLCSVLPDSYGYTFGSGTRLTVV.

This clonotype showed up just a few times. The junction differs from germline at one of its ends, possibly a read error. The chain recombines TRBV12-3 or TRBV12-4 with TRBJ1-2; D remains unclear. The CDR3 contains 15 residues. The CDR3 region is CAGSTEGAIPYGYTF. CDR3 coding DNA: TGTGCCGGCAGTACCGAGGGAGCTATCCCCTATGGCTACACCTTC.

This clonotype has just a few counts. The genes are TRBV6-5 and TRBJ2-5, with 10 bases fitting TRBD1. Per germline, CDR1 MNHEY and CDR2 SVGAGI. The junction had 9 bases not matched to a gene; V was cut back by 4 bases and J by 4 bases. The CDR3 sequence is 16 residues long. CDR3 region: CASSFQTGGNSETQYF. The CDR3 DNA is TGTGCCAGCAGTTTCCAGACAGGGGGCAATTCAGAGACCCAGTACTTC.